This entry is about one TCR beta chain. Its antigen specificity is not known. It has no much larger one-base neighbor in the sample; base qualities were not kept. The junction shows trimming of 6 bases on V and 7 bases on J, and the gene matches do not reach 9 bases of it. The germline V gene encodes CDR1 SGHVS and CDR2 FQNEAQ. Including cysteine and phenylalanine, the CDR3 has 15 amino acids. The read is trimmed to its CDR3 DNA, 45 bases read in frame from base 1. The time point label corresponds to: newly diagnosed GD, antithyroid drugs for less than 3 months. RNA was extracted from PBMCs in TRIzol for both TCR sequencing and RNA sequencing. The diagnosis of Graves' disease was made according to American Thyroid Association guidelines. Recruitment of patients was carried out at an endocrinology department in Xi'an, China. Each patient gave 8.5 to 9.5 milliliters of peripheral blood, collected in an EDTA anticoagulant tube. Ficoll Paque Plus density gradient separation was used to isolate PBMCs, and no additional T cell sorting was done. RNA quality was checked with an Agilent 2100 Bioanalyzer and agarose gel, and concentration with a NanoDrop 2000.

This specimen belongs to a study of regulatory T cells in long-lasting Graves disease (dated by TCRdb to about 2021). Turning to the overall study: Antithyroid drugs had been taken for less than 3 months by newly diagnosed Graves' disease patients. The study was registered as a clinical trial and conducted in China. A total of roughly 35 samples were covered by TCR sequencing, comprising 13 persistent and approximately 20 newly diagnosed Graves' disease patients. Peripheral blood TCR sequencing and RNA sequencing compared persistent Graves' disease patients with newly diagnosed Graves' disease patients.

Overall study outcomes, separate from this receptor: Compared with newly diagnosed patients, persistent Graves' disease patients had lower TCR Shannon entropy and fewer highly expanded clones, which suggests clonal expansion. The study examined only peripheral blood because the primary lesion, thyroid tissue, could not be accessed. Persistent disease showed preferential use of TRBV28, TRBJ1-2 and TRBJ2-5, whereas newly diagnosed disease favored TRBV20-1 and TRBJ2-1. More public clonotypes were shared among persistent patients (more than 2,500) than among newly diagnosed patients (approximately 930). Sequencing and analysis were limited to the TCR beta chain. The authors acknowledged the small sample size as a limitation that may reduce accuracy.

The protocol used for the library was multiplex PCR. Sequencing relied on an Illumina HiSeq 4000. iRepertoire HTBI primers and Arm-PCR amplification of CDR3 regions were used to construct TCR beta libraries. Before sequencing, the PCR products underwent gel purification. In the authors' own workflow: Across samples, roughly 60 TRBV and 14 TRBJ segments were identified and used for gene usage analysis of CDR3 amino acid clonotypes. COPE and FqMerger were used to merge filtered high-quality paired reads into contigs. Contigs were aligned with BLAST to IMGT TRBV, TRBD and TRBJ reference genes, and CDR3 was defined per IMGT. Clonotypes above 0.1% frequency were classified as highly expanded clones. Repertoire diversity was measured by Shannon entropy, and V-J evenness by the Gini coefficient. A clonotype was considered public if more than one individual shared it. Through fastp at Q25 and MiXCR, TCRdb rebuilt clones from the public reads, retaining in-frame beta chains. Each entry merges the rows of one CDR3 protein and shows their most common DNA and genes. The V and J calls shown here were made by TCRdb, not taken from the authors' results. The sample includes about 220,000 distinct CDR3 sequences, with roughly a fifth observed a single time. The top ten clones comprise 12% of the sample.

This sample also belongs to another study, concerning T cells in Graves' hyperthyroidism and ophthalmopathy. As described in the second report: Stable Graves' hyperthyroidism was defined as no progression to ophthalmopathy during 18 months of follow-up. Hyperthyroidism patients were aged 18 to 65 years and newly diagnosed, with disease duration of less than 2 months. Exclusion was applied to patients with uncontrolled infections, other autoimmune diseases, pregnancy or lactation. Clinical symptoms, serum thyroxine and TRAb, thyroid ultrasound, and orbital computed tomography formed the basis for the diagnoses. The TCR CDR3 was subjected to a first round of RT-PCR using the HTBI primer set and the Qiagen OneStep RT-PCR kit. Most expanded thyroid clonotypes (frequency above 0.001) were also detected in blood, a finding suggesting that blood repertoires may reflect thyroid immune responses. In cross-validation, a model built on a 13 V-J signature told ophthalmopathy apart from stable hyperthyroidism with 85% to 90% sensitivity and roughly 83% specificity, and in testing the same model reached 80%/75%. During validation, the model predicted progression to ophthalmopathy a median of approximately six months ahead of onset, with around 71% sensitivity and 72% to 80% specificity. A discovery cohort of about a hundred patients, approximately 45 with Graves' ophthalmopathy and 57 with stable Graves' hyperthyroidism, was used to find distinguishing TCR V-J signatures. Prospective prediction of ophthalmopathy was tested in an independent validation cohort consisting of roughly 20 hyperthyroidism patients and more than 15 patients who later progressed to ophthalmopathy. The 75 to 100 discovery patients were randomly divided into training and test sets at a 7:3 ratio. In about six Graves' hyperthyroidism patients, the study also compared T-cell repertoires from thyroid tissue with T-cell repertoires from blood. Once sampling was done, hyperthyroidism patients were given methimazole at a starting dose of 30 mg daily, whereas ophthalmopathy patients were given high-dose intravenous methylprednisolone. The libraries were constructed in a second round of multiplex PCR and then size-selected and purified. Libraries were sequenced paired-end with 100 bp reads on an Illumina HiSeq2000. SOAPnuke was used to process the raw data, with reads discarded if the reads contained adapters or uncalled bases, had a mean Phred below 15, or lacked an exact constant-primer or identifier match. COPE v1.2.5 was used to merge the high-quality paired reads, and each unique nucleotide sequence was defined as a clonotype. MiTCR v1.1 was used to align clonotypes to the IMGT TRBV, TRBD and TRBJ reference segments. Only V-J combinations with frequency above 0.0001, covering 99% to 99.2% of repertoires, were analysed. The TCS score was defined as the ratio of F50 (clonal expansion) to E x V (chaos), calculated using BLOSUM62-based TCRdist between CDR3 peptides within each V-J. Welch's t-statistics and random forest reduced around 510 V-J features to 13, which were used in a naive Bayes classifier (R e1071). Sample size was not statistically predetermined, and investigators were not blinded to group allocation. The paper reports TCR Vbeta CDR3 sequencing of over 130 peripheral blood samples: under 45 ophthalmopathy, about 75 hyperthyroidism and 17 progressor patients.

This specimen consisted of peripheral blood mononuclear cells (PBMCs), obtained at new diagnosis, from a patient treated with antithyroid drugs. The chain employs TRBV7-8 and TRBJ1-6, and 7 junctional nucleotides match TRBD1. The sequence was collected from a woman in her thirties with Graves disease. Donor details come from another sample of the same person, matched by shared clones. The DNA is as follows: TGTGCCAGCAGACCTCCCGGGACAGCCAATTCACCCCTCCACTTT. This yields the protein CASRPPGTANSPLHF.